This T cell receptor beta chain was recovered during a study of response to subunit inactivated influenza vaccine. This clonotype came up many times. TCRdb re-called the RT-PCR reads with MiXCR, one entry per CDR3 protein. The table has 200,000 to 300,000 distinct CDR3 sequences, less than 15% seen once. The receptor comes from a man in his fifties who received an inactivated influenza vaccine. The sequences come from non-naive T cells sorted from PBMCs, collected approximately 15 days before vaccination.

The CDR3 loop reads CASSKNRQGSGEQYF. CDR3 nucleotide sequence: TGTGCCAGCAGCAAGAATCGACAGGGGAGTGGCGAGCAGTACTTC. The genes are TRBV7-6 and TRBJ2-7; 8 bases line up with TRBD1. CDR3 length: 15 residues. Trimming took 5 bases from V and 6 from J; bases not matched to a gene: 12. The V gene's germline CDR1 is SGHVS and CDR2 FNYEAQ.